This TCR beta chain originates from a study of blood T cell repertoires in COVID-19. In the source study's methods: By means of reference gene primer amplification, nucleated cell counts were estimated. Sequencing was performed with immunoSEQ multiplex PCR; in TCRdb, only in-frame clones are kept and a portion is missing. That table is the source of V, J and clone size, and D and trimming were worked out from the DNA. In the table there are 200,000 to 300,000 clones, about 90% of which are singletons. Seattle enrolled patients during active infection and tracked them longitudinally. The V gene's germline CDR1 is SGDLS and CDR2 YYNGEE. V shed 4 bases, J shed 1 base, and the junction held 9 bases outside the gene matches. The CDR3 runs to 16 residues.

The specimen was peripheral blood. This sequence joins TRBV9 and TRBJ2-3; TRBD2 matches 7 bases. This receptor was identified in a person under 35 with COVID-19, enrolled during active disease. The CDR3 region is CASSQRAGERTDTQYF. The CDR3 bases are TGTGCCAGCAGCCAGCGGGCGGGGGAGCGCACAGATACGCAGTATTTT.